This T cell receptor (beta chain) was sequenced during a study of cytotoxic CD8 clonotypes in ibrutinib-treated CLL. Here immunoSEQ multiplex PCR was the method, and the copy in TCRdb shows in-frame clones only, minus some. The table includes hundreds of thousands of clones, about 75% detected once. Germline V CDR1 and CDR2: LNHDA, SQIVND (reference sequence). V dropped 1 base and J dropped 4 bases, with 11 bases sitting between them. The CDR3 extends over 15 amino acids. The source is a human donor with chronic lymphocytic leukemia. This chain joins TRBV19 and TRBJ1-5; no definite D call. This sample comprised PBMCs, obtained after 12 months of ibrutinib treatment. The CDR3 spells CASSIGGSSNQPQHF. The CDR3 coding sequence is TGTGCCAGTAGTATAGGGGGTTCCTCAAATCAGCCCCAGCATTTT. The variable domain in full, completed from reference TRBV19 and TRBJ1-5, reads DGGITQSPKYLFRKEGQNVTLSCEQNLNHDAMYWYRQDPGQGLRLIYYSQIVNDFQKGDIAEGYSVSREKKESFPLTVTSAQKNPTAFYLCASSIGGSSNQPQHFGDGTRLSIL.